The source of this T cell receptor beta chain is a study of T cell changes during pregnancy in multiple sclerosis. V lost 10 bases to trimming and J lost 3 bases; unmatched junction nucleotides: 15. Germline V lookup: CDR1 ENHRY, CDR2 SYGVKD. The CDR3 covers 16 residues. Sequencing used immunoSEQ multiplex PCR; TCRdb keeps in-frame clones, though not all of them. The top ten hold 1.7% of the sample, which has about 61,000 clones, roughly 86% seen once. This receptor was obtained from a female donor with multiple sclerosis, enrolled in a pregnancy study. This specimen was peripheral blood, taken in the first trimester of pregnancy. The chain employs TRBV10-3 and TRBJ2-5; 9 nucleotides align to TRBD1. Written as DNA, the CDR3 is TGTGCCACCCTCGACGAACACTGGACAGGGGAAGAGACCCAGTACTTC. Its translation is CATLDEHWTGEETQYF.